This T cell receptor beta chain was sequenced in a study of OX40 agonist ivuxolimab in advanced cancers. The overall study: All patients had ivuxolimab intravenously every 2 weeks at 0.01 to 10 mg/kg. Recorded diagnoses for dose-escalation patients were hepatocellular carcinoma, melanoma, renal cell or head and neck cancer.

Repertoires were generated with immunoSEQ multiplex PCR, while TCRdb's copy carries only in-frame clones and drops some. The table shows 50,000 to 60,000 clones, with roughly 90% occurring only once. This TCR came from an adult with an advanced solid tumor such as melanoma, head and neck, liver or kidney cancer. Source: CD4+ or CD8+ T cells sorted from blood, taken in a trial of the OX40 agonist ivuxolimab.

The CDR3 here is CASSHPHLDYGYTF. The CDR3 DNA reads as TGCGCCAGCAGTCACCCTCACCTTGACTATGGCTACACCTTC. The chain has TRBV23-1 and TRBJ1-2; D remains ambiguous. Being an ORF, TRBV23-1 has a function that is uncertain. V was trimmed by 3 bases and J by 3 bases, leaving 11 bases between them. The CDR3 contains 14 residues.